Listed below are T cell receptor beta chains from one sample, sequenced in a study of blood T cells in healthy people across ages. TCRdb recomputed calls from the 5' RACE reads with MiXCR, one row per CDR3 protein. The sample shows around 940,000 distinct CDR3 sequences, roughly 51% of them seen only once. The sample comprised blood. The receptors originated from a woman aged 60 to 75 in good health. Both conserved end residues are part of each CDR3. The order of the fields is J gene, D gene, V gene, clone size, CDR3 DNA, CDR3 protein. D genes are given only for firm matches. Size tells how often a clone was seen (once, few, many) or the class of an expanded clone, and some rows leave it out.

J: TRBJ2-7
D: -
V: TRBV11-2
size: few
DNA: TGTGCCAGCAGCTCACTGCGCGGCAGGAGGAGCTCCTACGAGCAGTACTTC
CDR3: CASSSLRGRRSSYEQYF

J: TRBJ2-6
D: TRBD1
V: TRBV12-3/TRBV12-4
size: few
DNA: TGTGCCAGCACCCTACAGGGGGACGGTGGGGCCAACGTCCTGACTTTC
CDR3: CASTLQGDGGANVLTF

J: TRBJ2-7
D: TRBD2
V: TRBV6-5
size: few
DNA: TGTGCCAGCAGTTACTGGACTAGCGGGAGAGCTCTTGGCTACGAGCAGTACTTC
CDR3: CASSYWTSGRALGYEQYF

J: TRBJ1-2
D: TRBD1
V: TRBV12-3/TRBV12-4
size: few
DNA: TGTGCCAGCGAAGTCAGGGGGCTTAACTATGGCTACACCTTC
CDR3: CASEVRGLNYGYTF

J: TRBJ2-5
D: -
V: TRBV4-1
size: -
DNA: TGCGCCAGCAGCCACGGCGGGCGTAGCTCCTACAATGAGCAGTACTTC
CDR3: CASSHGGRSSYNEQYF

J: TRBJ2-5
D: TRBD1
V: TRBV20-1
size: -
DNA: TGCAGTGCTAACCGGGACAGGGCTTATTGGGAGACCCAGTACTTC
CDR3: CSANRDRAYWETQYF

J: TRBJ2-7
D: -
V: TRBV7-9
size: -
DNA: TGTGCCAGCAGGGCTCCGGGGGCTTCCGAGCAGTACTTC
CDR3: CASRAPGASEQYF

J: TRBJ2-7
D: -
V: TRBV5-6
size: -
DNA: TGTGCCAGCACCGGGACGGCGACATACGAGCAGTACTTC
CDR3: CASTGTATYEQYF

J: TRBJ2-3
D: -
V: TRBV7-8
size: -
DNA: TGTGCCAGCAGCCTACATAGGGACCCGCGGGATACGCAGTATTTT
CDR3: CASSLHRDPRDTQYF

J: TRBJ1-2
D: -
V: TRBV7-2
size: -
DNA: TGTGCCAGCAGCTTAGGGATCTCTAACTATGGCTACACCTTC
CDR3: CASSLGISNYGYTF

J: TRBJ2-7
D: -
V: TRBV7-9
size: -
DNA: TGTGCCAGCAGCTCTGCGACAAACTCCTACAATGAGCAGTACTTC
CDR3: CASSSATNSYNEQYF